Below, 25 T cell receptor beta chains from the same sample are listed, as sequenced in a study of cytomegalovirus exposure and HLA in healthy donors. The PCR contained 60 Vbeta and 13 Jbeta primers. Measured with immunoSEQ multiplex PCR; TCRdb has only the in-frame clones, and not every one. The table shows 120,000 to 150,000 clones, with about four fifths occurring only once. Sequencing was performed on PBMCs. All receptors come from a male donor in good health and CMV-seronegative.

The chain has TRBV5-1 and TRBJ2-1; D possibly corresponds to TRBD2 (6 bases). V was clipped by 2 bases and J by 10 bases, with 13 bases between them. Germline CDR1 and CDR2: SGHRS and YFSETQ. This CDR3 spans 13 amino acids. CDR3 bases: TGCGCCAGCAGCTTAGAGACTAGATACGAGCAGTTCTTC. This codes for CASSLETRYEQFF.

The chain couples TRBV5-4 to TRBJ2-7, with D possibly matching TRBD1 (6 bases). Germline CDR1 SGHNT, CDR2 YYREEE (reference sequence). The CDR3 has 16 amino acids. Trimming took 3 bases from V and 0 from J, leaving 16 bases between them. The CDR3 nucleotides are TGTGCCAGCAGCTGGGGGCCAGCGTTAAGCTCCTACGAGCAGTACTTC. As protein: CASSWGPALSSYEQYF. Variable domain in full (rest from reference TRBV5-4 and TRBJ2-7): ETGVTQSPTHLIKTRGQQVTLRCSSQSGHNTVSWYQQALGQGPQFIFQYYREEENGRGNFPPRFSGLQFPNYSSELNVNALELDDSALYLCASSWGPALSSYEQYFGPGTRLTVT.

The chain couples TRBV19 to TRBJ2-2; D is perhaps TRBD2 (6 bases). V was clipped by 4 bases and J by 3 bases, with 12 bases between them. The germline CDR1 and CDR2 sequences are LNHDA and SQIVND (reference sequence). The CDR3 loop spans 15 amino acids. DNA for the CDR3: TGTGCCAGTAGTACGGAGGGGCGAGACACCGGGGAGCTGTTTTTT. This codes for CASSTEGRDTGELFF.

The V call is TRBV6-5, the J call TRBJ2-3; 8 nucleotides match TRBD1. This CDR3 is built from 15 residues. V was pared by 6 bases and J by 3 bases, with 8 bases of the junction left unmatched. Germline V gene sequence: CDR1 MNHEY, CDR2 SVGAGI. CDR3 in amino acids: CASRDRDRLTDTQYF. In DNA, the CDR3 is TGTGCCAGCAGGGACCGGGACAGGCTGACAGATACGCAGTATTTT.

V gene TRBV4-2 combines with J gene TRBJ2-1; D unresolved. Looked up from germline, CDR1 is LGHNA and CDR2 is YNFKEQ. V gave up 0 bases and J gave up 7 bases, with 7 bases separating them. The CDR3 is 13 residues long. As DNA, the CDR3 is TGTGCCAGCAGCCAAGATCACGGGAATGAGCAGTTCTTC. This encodes CASSQDHGNEQFF.

This clone was counted a few times. The chain is built from TRBV25-1 and TRBJ2-2, with unresolved D. The germline gives CDR1 MGHDK, CDR2 SYGVNS. The CDR3 has 14 amino acids. Deletions cut 0 bases from V and 6 bases from J, with 8 bases between. The chain's CDR3 is CASSEYRLSGELFF. CDR3 nucleotides: TGTGCCAGCAGTGAATACCGGTTATCCGGGGAGCTGTTTTTT. The whole variable domain, filled in from reference TRBV25-1 and TRBJ2-2, reads EADIYQTPRYLVIGTGKKITLECSQTMGHDKMYWYQQDPGMELHLIHYSYGVNSTEKGDLSSESTVSRIRTEHFPLTLESARPSHTSQYLCASSEYRLSGELFFGEGSRLTVL.

This sequence joins TRBV7-9 and TRBJ2-5; D gene uncertain. CDR1 SEHNR and CDR2 FQNEAQ come from the germline V gene (reference sequence). CDR3 length equals 14 residues. V was trimmed by 2 bases and J by 4 bases, leaving 11 bases between them. The CDR3 is CASSLRRPPETQYF. The CDR3 region has the DNA TGTGCCAGCAGCTTACGGAGACCCCCAGAGACCCAGTACTTC.

Note on this clone: Other DNA sequences in the same sample also yield this CDR3. The rearrangement uses TRBV9 and TRBJ2-7, with D perhaps matching TRBD2 (5 bases). Germline assignment: CDR1 SGDLS and CDR2 YYNGEE. This CDR3 region has 15 residues. Trimming stripped 0 bases from V and 0 bases from J, with 10 bases between. The CDR3 DNA reads as TGTGCCAGCAGCGTAGGCGGACTCCACTCCTACGAGCAGTACTTC. Protein sequence: CASSVGGLHSYEQYF.

This clone has just a few counts. V gene TRBV14 combines with J gene TRBJ2-3; D not resolved. The CDR3 extends over 15 amino acids. CDR1 and CDR2 from the germline V gene are SGHDN and FVKESK. The V end was cut by 4 bases, the J end by 0 bases, with 11 bases between. The DNA for the CDR3 is TGTGCCAGCAGCCCGTGGGCAGGAAGCACAGATACGCAGTATTTT. Translation gives CASSPWAGSTDTQYF.

Comments on this clone: The junction does not match germline at one end; this may be a read error. V is TRBV18 and J is TRBJ2-7; tentatively, D is TRBD1 (5 bases). CDR1 KGHSH and CDR2 LQKENI come from the germline V gene. This CDR3 region has 14 residues. The CDR3 protein is CASSPRSGPYGQYF. The CDR3 DNA follows: TGTGCCAGCTCACCAAGATCAGGGCCCTACGGGCAGTACTTC.

This sequence joins TRBV9 and TRBJ2-1; weak D call: TRBD1 (6 bases). The CDR3 spans 14 residues. The germline V gene encodes CDR1 SGDLS and CDR2 YYNGEE. V was clipped by 0 bases and J by 7 bases, with 11 bases between them. CDR3 amino acids: CASSVVGAGNEQFF. CDR3 nucleotide sequence: TGTGCCAGCAGCGTAGTGGGGGCAGGGAATGAGCAGTTCTTC.

The chain links TRBV19 to TRBJ2-5; D possibly corresponds to TRBD2 (6 bases). Germline V gene lookup returns CDR1 LNHDA and CDR2 SQIVND (reference sequence). V shed 0 bases and J shed 4 bases, with 9 bases lying between them. The CDR3 is 14 amino acids. CDR3 nucleotides: TGTGCCAGTAGTATAGATTTGGAGGGAGAGACCCAGTACTTC. Amino acids: CASSIDLEGETQYF.

The chain carries TRBV28 and TRBJ1-1; possible D gene TRBD1, 5 bases. Germline V gene lookup returns CDR1 MDHEN and CDR2 SYDVKM. Trimming shortened V by 11 bases and J by 5 bases, and 12 bases separated the two germline ends. The CDR3 contains 11 residues. The CDR3 region is CALSGGTEAFF. Written as DNA, the CDR3 is TGTGCCCTCTCCGGGGGGACTGAAGCTTTCTTT.

This chain links TRBV7-2 with TRBJ2-1, with 8 nucleotides matching TRBD2. Germline lookup yields CDR1 SGHTA and CDR2 FQGNSA. The junction had 6 bases not matched to a gene; V was cut back by 6 bases and J by 2 bases. This CDR3 has 15 amino acids. CDR3 coding DNA: TGTGCCAGCAGGAGTCGACTAGCGACCTACAATGAGCAGTTCTTC. Amino acids: CASRSRLATYNEQFF.

The chain is built from TRBV28 and TRBJ1-1; no firm D call. The germline CDR1 and CDR2 sequences are MDHEN and SYDVKM. The CDR3 has 13 amino acids. Trimming took 3 bases from V and 1 from J, leaving 6 bases between them. The CDR3 spells CASSFSGNTEAFF. The CDR3 nucleotides are TGTGCCAGCAGTTTCTCAGGGAACACTGAAGCTTTCTTT.

The J gene is TRBJ2-5, the V gene TRBV30; tentative D call: TRBD1 (7 bases). Trimming took 5 bases from V and 2 from J, leaving 12 bases between them. The CDR3 totals 13 residues. Germline V gene sequence: CDR1 GTSNPN, CDR2 SVGIG (reference sequence). The CDR3 region is CAWDAGQQETQYF. In DNA, the CDR3 is TGTGCCTGGGACGCGGGACAGCAAGAGACCCAGTACTTC.

This clone was seen a handful of times. This rearrangement joins TRBV2 to TRBJ2-1; 8 bases are a match to TRBD1. CDR3 size: 13 residues. V dropped 5 bases and J dropped 5; count of bases not matched to a gene: 2. CDR1 and CDR2 (germline): SNHLY, FYNNEI. The CDR3 region is CASSTDRDNEQFF. CDR3 DNA sequence: TGTGCCAGCAGTACGGACAGGGACAATGAGCAGTTCTTC. Filled out from reference TRBV2 and TRBJ2-1, the complete variable domain reads EPEVTQTPSHQVTQMGQEVILRCVPISNHLYFYWYRQILGQKVEFLVSFYNNEISEKSEIFDDQFSVERPDGSNFTLKIRSTKLEDSAMYFCASSTDRDNEQFFGPGTRLTVL.

The chain joins TRBV10-1 to TRBJ2-1; 12 bases fit TRBD2. The V segment lost 6 bases and the J segment 7 bases; nucleotides outside the gene matches: 7. Germline loops: CDR1 WNHNN, CDR2 SYGVQD (reference sequence). This CDR3 is 15 amino acids long. CDR3 bases: TGCGCCAGCAGCCCGGGACTAGCGGGTTCTAATGAGCAGTTCTTC. Its translation: CASSPGLAGSNEQFF.

The chain is built from TRBV29-1 and TRBJ1-3; 8 nucleotides line up with TRBD1. The germline CDR1 and CDR2 sequences are SQVTM and ANQGSEA. The length of the CDR3 is 14 residues. V lost 7 bases to trimming and J lost 4 bases; unmatched junction nucleotides: 9. The CDR3 reads CSALGQARGNTIYF. In DNA form, the CDR3 reads TGCAGCGCCCTGGGACAGGCGAGGGGAAACACCATATATTTT.

The chain combines TRBV11-2 with TRBJ2-7; 7 bases are a match to TRBD2. CDR1 is SGHAT, CDR2 FQNNGV, per germline. The CDR3 consists of 14 residues. The V gene end was trimmed by 1 base and the J gene end by 7 bases; junction bases not matched to a gene: 7. The CDR3 protein is CASSLVRAGGEQYF. Written as DNA, the CDR3 is TGTGCCAGCAGCTTAGTCCGAGCCGGGGGGGAGCAGTACTTC.

This chain links TRBV7-9 with TRBJ2-1; TRBD2 matches at 9 bases. Germline CDR1 and CDR2: SEHNR and FQNEAQ (reference sequence). There are 15 residues in the CDR3. With 5 bases clipped from V and 7 bases from J, the junction kept 9 bases outside the gene matches. The CDR3 here is CASSLWAGGRNEQFF. CDR3 DNA sequence: TGTGCCAGCAGCCTTTGGGCGGGAGGGAGAAATGAGCAGTTCTTC.

The chain is built from TRBV7-2 and TRBJ1-3, with no clear D. V dropped 2 bases and J dropped 4 bases, with 3 bases sitting between them. The CDR3 is 12 residues long. Germline V gives CDR1 SGHTA, CDR2 FQGNSA. The CDR3 reads CASSLLGNTIYF. In DNA, the CDR3 is TGTGCCAGCAGCTTACTGGGAAACACCATATATTTT.

The chain recombines TRBV7-6 with TRBJ1-4; weak D call: TRBD1 (5 bases). The CDR3 has 16 residues. V lost 2 bases and J 8 bases, leaving 18 bases between the germline ends. CDR1 is SGHVS, CDR2 FNYEAQ, per germline. This chain's CDR3 is CASSLTPTGDGEKLFF. The DNA of the CDR3 is TGTGCCAGCAGCTTAACCCCTACAGGCGACGGGGAAAAACTGTTTTTT.

This clone showed up just a few times. This chain links TRBV10-2 with TRBJ2-7, with D tentatively TRBD2 (6 bases). The CDR3 has 11 amino acids. V was cut by 10 bases and J by 5 bases, with 12 bases left in between. Germline values: CDR1 WSHSY, CDR2 SAAADI. The CDR3 bases are TGCGCCACTAGACTAGTCCACGAGCAGTACTTC. Its translation is CATRLVHEQYF.

This clone was counted a single time. This chain joins TRBV11-2 and TRBJ2-1; 7 bases are shared with TRBD2. With V trimmed by 2 bases and J by 6 bases, 13 bases remained unmatched. This CDR3 spans 17 amino acids. In germline, CDR1 is SGHAT, CDR2 FQNNGV. CDR3 DNA: TGTGCCAGCAGCTTATCGCCAGCGGGAACTGGGGGCAATGAGCAGTTCTTC. It specifies CASSLSPAGTGGNEQFF.